What follows are 7 T cell receptor beta chains derived from one specimen sequenced in a study of post-analysis software for immune sequencing data. Overall study findings and caveats: Included in a set of five TRBV segments more frequent in patients than controls were TRBV5-6, TRBV5-1 and TRBV20-1.

Unique molecular identifiers had been added to the TCR beta cDNA libraries. In TCRdb, the PCR reads were re-called with MiXCR into one record per CDR3 protein. The table includes about 820,000 distinct CDR3 sequences, about 50% detected once. No cognate antigen is known for these TCRs. Sequenced sample: blood. All receptors derive from a girl aged 10 to 17 with multiple sclerosis.

The chain is built from TRBV3-1 and TRBJ2-5; 7 bases agree with TRBD2. CDR1 and CDR2 (germline): LGHDT, YNNKEL (reference sequence). V trimming: 3 bases; J trimming: 5 bases; junction bases outside the gene matches: 9. This CDR3 contains 15 residues. This chain's CDR3 is CASSHGTTLLETQYF. CDR3 bases: TGTGCCAGCAGCCATGGGACTACCCTATTGGAGACCCAGTACTTC.

V and J are TRBV6-1 and TRBJ2-4, with 10 bases fitting TRBD1. The CDR3 consists of 17 residues. CDR1 is MNHNS and CDR2 is SASEGT in the germline V gene. After removal of 6 bases from V and 1 base from J, the junction contained 9 bases not matched to a gene. In DNA, the CDR3 is TGTGCCAGCAGACCGACAGGGGGCAAGGGGGCCAAAAACATTCAGTACTTC. Protein sequence: CASRPTGGKGAKNIQYF.

This sequence joins TRBV20-1 and TRBJ1-1; D is undetermined. Germline CDR1 is DFQATT and CDR2 is SNEGSKA (reference sequence). The CDR3 sequence is 16 residues long. Between the trimmed V and J ends, which lost 2 bases and 2 bases, there was a span of 18 bases. The CDR3 loop reads CSARKPEGPLNTEAFF. CDR3 nucleotides: TGCAGTGCTAGAAAACCTGAAGGACCGCTTAACACTGAAGCTTTCTTT.

The V call is TRBV7-8, the J call TRBJ2-1; D unresolved. Germline CDR1 and CDR2: SGHVS and FQNEAQ. The CDR3 is 14 amino acids. Deletions cut 4 bases from V and 0 bases from J, with 7 bases between. CDR3 bases: TGTGCCAGCAGCTGGCTAGACTCCTACAATGAGCAGTTCTTC. This encodes CASSWLDSYNEQFF.

This clonotype was detected only a few times. The gene calls are TRBV12-3 or TRBV12-4 and TRBJ2-3, with D uncertain. Trimming took off 10 bases at V and 2 bases at J, with 16 bases between the two ends. The CDR3 has 14 residues. CDR3 in amino acids: CATRWRRDTDTQYF. CDR3 nucleotide sequence: TGTGCCACCCGGTGGCGTAGGGACACAGATACGCAGTATTTT.

The rearrangement links TRBV6-2 or TRBV6-3 to TRBJ1-6; D unclear. Looked up from germline, CDR1 is MNHEY and CDR2 is SVGEGT. This CDR3 region has 16 residues. V lost 5 bases to trimming and J lost 5 bases, with 16 bases between them. CDR3: CASSPLQQTDNSPLHF. The DNA for the CDR3 is TGTGCCAGCAGTCCTCTACAGCAGACGGATAATTCACCCCTCCACTTT.

The V and J genes are TRBV2 and TRBJ2-7; the D is unclear. This CDR3 comprises 14 residues. Trimming shortened V by 5 bases and J by 1 base, and 12 bases separated the two germline ends. Germline loops: CDR1 SNHLY, CDR2 FYNNEI. The CDR3 nucleotides read TGTGCCAGCAGTTTAGGGCACCCATCCTACGAGCAGTACTTC. Protein: CASSLGHPSYEQYF.